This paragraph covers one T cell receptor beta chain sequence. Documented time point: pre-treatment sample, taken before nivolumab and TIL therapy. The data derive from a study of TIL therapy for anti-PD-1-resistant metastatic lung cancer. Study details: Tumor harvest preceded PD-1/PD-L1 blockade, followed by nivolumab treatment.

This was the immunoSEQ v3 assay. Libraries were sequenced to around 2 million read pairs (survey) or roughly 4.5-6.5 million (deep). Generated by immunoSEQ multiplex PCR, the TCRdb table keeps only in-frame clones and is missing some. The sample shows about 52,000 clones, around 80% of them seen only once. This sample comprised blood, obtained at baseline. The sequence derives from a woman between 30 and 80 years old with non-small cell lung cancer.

CDR3 sequence (DNA): TGTGCCAGCAGTCGCGTGTCTAGCGGCACCTACAATGAGCAGTTCTTC. The encoded protein is CASSRVSSGTYNEQFF. The chain employs TRBV5-4 and TRBJ2-1; 7 bases are shared with TRBD2. The CDR3 is made up of 16 amino acids. Germline CDR1 SGHNT, CDR2 YYREEE (reference sequence). Trimming took 5 bases from V and 2 from J; bases not matched to a gene: 10.